The 9 T cell receptor beta chains reported below all come from one sample, sequenced in a study of technical replicates of blood from a few donors. Clones were sequenced by immunoSEQ multiplex PCR, and TCRdb holds only the in-frame ones, with some missing. Counted here are 85,000 to 100,000 clones, 95% occurring once; the ten biggest clones make up about 0.26%. The sample taken for sequencing was T cells isolated from PBMCs. The receptors originated from a human donor in good health.

The chain has TRBV29-1 and TRBJ1-4; D is possibly TRBD1 (5 bases). Deletions cut 7 bases from V and 3 bases from J, with 18 bases between. Germline values: CDR1 SQVTM, CDR2 ANQGSEA. The CDR3 has 15 amino acids. CDR3 nucleotide sequence: TGCAGCGCGGGCGGTCGGGGGGGAGCTAATGAAAAACTGTTTTTT. Its translation: CSAGGRGGANEKLFF.

This chain links TRBV4-2 with TRBJ2-7; 7 nucleotides align to TRBD1. Per germline, CDR1 LGHNA and CDR2 YNFKEQ. The trim removed 0 bases at V and 1 base at J, leaving 3 bases unmatched. This CDR3 is built from 15 residues. For the CDR3, the DNA is TGTGCCAGCAGCCAAGAAAACAGGGGATCCTACGAGCAGTACTTC. This encodes CASSQENRGSYEQYF.

The chain uses TRBV5-6 and TRBJ2-1, with D perhaps matching TRBD1 (6 bases). Per the germline V gene, CDR1 is SGHDT and CDR2 is YYEEEE. The V end was cut by 4 bases, the J end by 4 bases, with 15 bases between. The CDR3 is made up of 15 amino acids. Here the CDR3 reads CASSPDVTGYNEQFF. The CDR3 bases are TGTGCCAGCAGCCCTGACGTGACAGGTTACAATGAGCAGTTCTTC. The entire variable domain, with the rest obtained from reference TRBV5-6 and TRBJ2-1, is as follows: DAGVTQSPTHLIKTRGQQVTLRCSPKSGHDTVSWYQQALGQGPQFIFQYYEEEERQRGNFPDRFSGHQFPNYSSELNVNALLLGDSALYLCASSPDVTGYNEQFFGPGTRLTVL.

CDR3: CAWSDMGLPYEQYF. The CDR3 region has the DNA TGTGCCTGGAGTGACATGGGACTACCCTACGAGCAGTACTTC. The J gene is TRBJ2-7, the V gene TRBV30; 7 bases are a match to TRBD2. V gave up 1 base and J gave up 2 bases; unmatched junction bases: 5. The CDR3 is 14 residues long. Germline CDR1 is GTSNPN and CDR2 is SVGIG (reference sequence).

The chain is built from TRBV7-9 and TRBJ2-3; D remains ambiguous. This CDR3 has 14 amino acids. Deletions cut 1 base from V and 5 bases from J, with 10 bases between. Germline V gene lookup returns CDR1 SEHNR and CDR2 FQNEAQ (reference sequence). The CDR3 spells CASSLVAARDTQYF. CDR3 DNA: TGTGCCAGCAGCTTAGTCGCGGCTAGAGATACGCAGTATTTT.

This sequence joins TRBV5-8 and TRBJ2-5; D unresolved. The CDR3 loop spans 15 amino acids. The germline CDR1 and CDR2 sequences are SGHTS and YDEGEE. The V and J ends lost 0 bases and 7 bases respectively, with 16 bases between them. The CDR3 sequence is CASSLVGSGFVTQYF. The CDR3 region has the DNA TGTGCCAGCAGCTTGGTTGGTTCAGGCTTTGTGACCCAGTACTTC.

This clone was recorded only once. The gene calls are TRBV4-1 and TRBJ2-5; 14 positions agree with TRBD2. V lost 8 bases and J lost 5; bases outside the gene matches: 13. Germline CDR1 reads MGHRA; CDR2 reads YSYEKL. This CDR3 is built from 17 residues. This chain's CDR3 is CASRPRLAGGPAETQYF. The DNA for the CDR3 is TGCGCCAGCCGCCCTAGACTAGCGGGAGGGCCTGCGGAGACCCAGTACTTC.

The V gene is TRBV5-1, the J gene TRBJ1-4; TRBD1 matches at 7 bases. CDR1 and CDR2 (germline): SGHRS, YFSETQ. Trimming at V came to 5 bases and at J to 5 bases, leaving 9 bases not matched to a gene. This CDR3 comprises 15 residues. The CDR3 DNA reads as TGCGCCAGCAGTTTAGCGGGACAGAGGAATGAAAAACTGTTTTTT. Residues: CASSLAGQRNEKLFF.

The chain uses TRBV2 and TRBJ2-3; 12 bases fit TRBD2. This CDR3 comprises 18 residues. The trim removed 5 bases at V and 5 bases at J, leaving 14 bases unmatched. Germline values: CDR1 SNHLY, CDR2 FYNNEI. CDR3 in amino acids: CASSQSPSGGAQRDTQYF. CDR3 DNA: TGTGCCAGCAGTCAATCACCTAGCGGGGGGGCGCAACGAGATACGCAGTATTTT.